This T cell receptor (beta chain) was identified during a study of blood T cell repertoires in COVID-19. Overall study context: There were acute and convalescent COVID-19 samples, and they came from the United States, Italy and Spain.

Per the study methods: Reference gene primer amplification gave nucleated cell count estimates. Repertoires were generated with immunoSEQ multiplex PCR, while TCRdb's copy carries only in-frame clones and drops some. V and J calls and clone size are given by that table; D and trimming were obtained from the DNA. The sample carries 100,000 to 150,000 clones, 80% to 85% recorded once. Germline CDR1 reads LNHDA; CDR2 reads SQIVND (reference sequence). The CDR3 consists of 15 residues. V shed 4 bases and J 5 bases; nucleotides not matched to a gene: 7. Sequenced sample: peripheral blood. This chain connects TRBV19 to TRBJ2-7, with 11 bases lining up with TRBD1. This sequence was found in a woman aged 45 to 65 with acute or convalescent COVID-19. CDR3 loop: CASSKGGQGAHEQYF. The CDR3 nucleotides are TGTGCCAGTAGTAAAGGAGGACAGGGGGCCCACGAGCAGTACTTC.